This TCR beta chain derives from a study of vaccination effects on CD4 cells after COVID-19 (dated by TCRdb to between 2021 and 2023). Background for the entire study: Each participant received two doses of an mRNA SARS-CoV-2 vaccine, either BNT162b2 or mRNA-1273. In the study, cultures from other donors were sequenced using the Oncomine TCR Beta short-read assay on an Illumina iSeq 100. The full study included around ten COVID-19 convalescent patients and several SARS-CoV-2-naive healthy vaccine recipients. The study compared SARS-CoV-2 spike-specific CD4+ TCR repertoires before and after mRNA vaccination in COVID-19 convalescent patients and infection-naive vaccine recipients.

The ViraFEST assay stimulated PBMC with viral peptide pools and then used TCR sequencing to identify antigen-specific CD4+ T cell clonotypes by expansion. After less than 13 days of culture, CD4+ T cells were isolated with the EasySep CD4+ T cell isolation kit. Negative nucleocapsid antibody results before and after vaccination confirmed that the healthy vaccine recipients had no prior SARS-CoV-2 infection. Some 2.2 million PBMC per well were cultured in IMDM with about 4.6% human AB serum, around 9.1 IU/ml IL-2 and gentamicin, plus 10 ug/ml peptides. On days 3 and 7, half of the culture medium was replaced with fresh IL-2-containing medium. Unless otherwise noted, each peptide stimulation condition was cultured in triplicate wells. PBMC were separated from whole blood using Ficoll-Paque Plus gradient centrifugation and were then either cryopreserved at -140C or used fresh. The spike proteins of SARS-CoV-2 and of the common cold coronaviruses HCoV-NL63, HCoV-OC43 and HCoV-229E were spanned by overlapping peptide pools. Genomic DNA was extracted from cultured CD4+ T cells with the QIAamp micro DNA kit.

Receptor libraries were prepared by the immunoSEQ multiplex PCR assay. DNA from the cultured and isolated CD4+ T cells underwent TCR beta CDR3 sequencing. The published analysis was carried out like this. Non-productive TCR sequences were removed, reads were trimmed to the CDR3 region, and CDR3s of at least 7 amino acids were retained. Antigen-specific clonotypes were identified with the MANAFEST web app by comparing expansion in peptide wells against reference cultures. Positive clones required FDR<0.05 expansion versus reference and all other wells, odds ratio above 5, and frequency above 0.1% in two replicate wells. A clonotype was defined as cross-reactive if the clonotype was significantly expanded both in SARS-CoV-2 spike wells and in at least one common cold coronavirus spike condition. Using the stringdist R package, CDR3 similarity was measured by Levenshtein distance, and unrooted trees were constructed with ape in R 3.6.1. The table comes from immuneACCESS by way of TCRdb, which keeps in-frame sequences with V and J called. Part of the clones is missing from these tables; in studies checked, under half for an unresolved V gene and the rest for unknown reasons. V, J and clone size were drawn from that table, and D and trimming were deduced from the DNA. For this sample the table gives roughly 23,000 clones, of which approximately 74% were detected only once. Together, the top ten hold around 10% of the sample.

Summary of the overall study and its limitations: Marked clonal contraction was observed in both infection-induced and vaccine-induced clones at late post-vaccination timepoints, consistent with waning T cell responses. The study was limited by a small number of convalescent patients and lacked early post-infection timepoints. In healthy vaccine recipients, vaccine-induced clones were almost all SARS-CoV-2 mono-reactive, with only 1 of 255 cross-reactive with common cold coronaviruses.

A remark on this clone: Its antigen remains undetermined. No much larger clonotype is one base removed from it; base qualities were not supplied.

From cysteine to phenylalanine, the CDR3 is 18 amino acids long. The entry retains the CDR3 DNA only, 54 bases that are in frame from base 1. CDR1 SGHDT and CDR2 YYEEEE were looked up in the germline V gene. V was cut back by 3 bases and J by 4 bases, leaving a gap of 25 bases between them. This material consisted of CD4+ T cells from PBMCs cultured with HCoV-NL63 spike peptides, taken before COVID-19 vaccination. The cell subset or site tag for this specimen amounts to: HCoV-NL63 spike overlapping peptide pool stimulation. The receptor was isolated from a human donor who received a COVID-19 vaccine. The V gene is TRBV5-6 and the J gene is TRBJ1-2; a tentative D call is TRBD1 (5 bases match). The nucleotide sequence reads TGTGCCAGCAGCTCGGTGGGTTGGGGGATCCGACTATCCTATGGCTACACCTTC. This encodes CASSSVGWGIRLSYGYTF.